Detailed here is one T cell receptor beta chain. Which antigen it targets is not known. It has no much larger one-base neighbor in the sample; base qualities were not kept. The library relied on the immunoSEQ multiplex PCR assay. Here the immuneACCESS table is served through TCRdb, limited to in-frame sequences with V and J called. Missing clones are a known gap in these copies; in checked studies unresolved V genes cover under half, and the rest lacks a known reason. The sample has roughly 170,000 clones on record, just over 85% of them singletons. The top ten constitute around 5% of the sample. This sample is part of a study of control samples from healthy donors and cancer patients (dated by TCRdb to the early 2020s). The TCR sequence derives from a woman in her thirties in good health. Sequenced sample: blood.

Here the CDR3 is given as CASSYRGNQPQHF. The nucleotide sequence is TGTGCCAGCAGTTACAGGGGGAATCAGCCCCAGCATTTT. The chain joins TRBV6-5 to TRBJ1-5; the D gene is perhaps TRBD1, on 6 matching bases. V is pared back by 2 bases and J by 4 bases, with 6 bases lying between the germline termini. According to the germline V gene, CDR1 reads MNHEY and CDR2 reads SVGAGI. Including cysteine and phenylalanine, the CDR3 has 13 amino acids. Just the 39-base CDR3 DNA is kept, in frame starting at base 1.